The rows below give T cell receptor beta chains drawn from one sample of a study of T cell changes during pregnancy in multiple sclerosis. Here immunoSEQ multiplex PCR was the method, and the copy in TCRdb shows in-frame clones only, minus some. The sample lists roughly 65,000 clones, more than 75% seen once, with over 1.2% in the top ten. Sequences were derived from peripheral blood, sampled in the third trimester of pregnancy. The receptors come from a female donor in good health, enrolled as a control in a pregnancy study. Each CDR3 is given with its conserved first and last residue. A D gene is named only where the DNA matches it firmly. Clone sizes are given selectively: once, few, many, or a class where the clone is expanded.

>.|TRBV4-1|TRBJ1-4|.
CASSQDPESNEKLFF
TGCGCCAGCAGCCAAGATCCCGAGTCTAATGAAAAACTGTTTTTT
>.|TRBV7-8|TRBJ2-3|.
CASSPGGGSDTQYF
TGTGCCAGCAGCCCCGGTGGGGGGTCAGATACGCAGTATTTT
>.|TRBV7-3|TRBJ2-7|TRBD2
CASSFSGGGSGEQYF
TGTGCCAGCAGCTTCTCCGGCGGGGGATCTGGCGAGCAGTACTTC
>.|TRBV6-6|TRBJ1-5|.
CASSFQHSNQPQHF
TGTGCCAGCAGCTTCCAACATAGCAATCAGCCCCAGCATTTT
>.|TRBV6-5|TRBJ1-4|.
CASSRGGNNEKLFF
TGTGCCAGCAGCCGGGGGGGGAATAATGAAAAACTGTTTTTT
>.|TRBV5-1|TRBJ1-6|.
CASSLLEVNSPLHF
TGCGCCAGCAGCTTGTTAGAGGTCAATTCACCCCTCCACTTT
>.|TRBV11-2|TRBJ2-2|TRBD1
CASRRTGTGAFTGELFF
TGTGCCAGCAGGCGAACCGGGACAGGGGCATTCACCGGGGAGCTGTTTTTT
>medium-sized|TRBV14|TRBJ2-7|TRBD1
CASSQSRDRVSEQYF
TGTGCCAGCAGCCAATCCCGGGACAGGGTGTCCGAGCAGTACTTC
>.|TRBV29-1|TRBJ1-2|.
CSVEGVFYGYTF
TGCAGCGTTGAGGGAGTATTCTATGGCTACACCTTC
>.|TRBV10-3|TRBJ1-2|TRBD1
CAIYGPVGTGDNYGYTF
TGTGCCATCTATGGCCCCGTTGGGACAGGGGATAACTATGGCTACACCTTC
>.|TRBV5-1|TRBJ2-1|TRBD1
CASSQYRGSRYNEQFF
TGCGCCAGCAGCCAATACAGGGGTAGTCGCTACAATGAGCAGTTCTTC
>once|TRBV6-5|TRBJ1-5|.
CASSLAGNQPQHF
TGTGCCAGCAGTTTGGCAGGGAATCAGCCCCAGCATTTT
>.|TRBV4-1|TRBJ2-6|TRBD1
CASSLRDRGRSGANVLTF
TGCGCCAGCAGCCTCCGGGACAGGGGGCGGTCTGGGGCCAACGTCCTGACTTTC
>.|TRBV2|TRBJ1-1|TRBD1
CASSLDRAREAFF
TGTGCCAGCAGTTTAGACAGGGCGCGTGAAGCTTTCTTT
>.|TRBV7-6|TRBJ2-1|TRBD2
CASSLIAGVYNEQFF
TGTGCCAGCAGCTTAATAGCGGGGGTCTACAATGAGCAGTTCTTC
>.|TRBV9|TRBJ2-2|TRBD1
CASSVGDRVTGELFF
TGTGCCAGCAGCGTGGGGGACAGAGTCACCGGGGAGCTGTTTTTT
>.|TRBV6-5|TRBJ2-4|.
CASSYGDNGNIQYF
TGTGCCAGCAGTTACGGGGACAACGGAAACATTCAGTACTTC
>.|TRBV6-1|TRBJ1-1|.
CASSSRENTEAFF
TGTGCCAGCAGTTCCCGGGAGAACACTGAAGCTTTCTTT
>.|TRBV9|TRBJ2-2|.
CASSVAAGELFF
TGTGCCAGCAGCGTAGCTGCCGGGGAGCTGTTTTTT
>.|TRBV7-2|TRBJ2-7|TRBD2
CASSLRAASGSYEQYF
TGTGCCAGCAGCTTGCGCGCCGCTAGCGGATCCTACGAGCAGTACTTC
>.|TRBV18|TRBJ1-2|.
CASSPTDKSGYTF
TGTGCCAGCTCACCCACGGACAAATCTGGCTACACCTTC
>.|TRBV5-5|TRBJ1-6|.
CASSLLTVNSPLHF
TGTGCCAGCAGCTTGCTTACAGTGAATTCACCCCTCCACTTT
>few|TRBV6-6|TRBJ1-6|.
CASRTSGDSPLHF
TGTGCCAGCAGAACGTCCGGGGATTCACCCCTCCACTTT
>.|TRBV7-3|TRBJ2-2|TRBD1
CASSLDRAGELFF
TGTGCCAGCAGCTTGGACAGGGCCGGGGAGCTGTTTTTT
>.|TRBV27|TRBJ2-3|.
CASISTRVGDTQYF
TGTGCCAGCATCTCGACCCGGGTAGGAGATACGCAGTATTTT
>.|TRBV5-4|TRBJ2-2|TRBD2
CASSLMGLANTGELFF
TGTGCCAGCAGCTTGATGGGACTAGCGAACACCGGGGAGCTGTTTTTT
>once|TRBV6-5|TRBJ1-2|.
CASSFGGIGYGYTF
TGTGCCAGCAGTTTCGGAGGGATCGGGTATGGCTACACCTTC
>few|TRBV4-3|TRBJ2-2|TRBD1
CASSLTGVNTGELFF
TGCGCCAGCAGCCTGACAGGGGTGAACACCGGGGAGCTGTTTTTT
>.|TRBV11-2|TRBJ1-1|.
CASSLDRVLNTEAFF
TGTGCCAGCAGCTTAGATCGGGTTTTGAACACTGAAGCTTTCTTT
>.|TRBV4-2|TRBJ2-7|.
CASSQDRQGPYEQYF
TGTGCCAGCAGCCAAGATAGGCAGGGCCCGTACGAGCAGTACTTC
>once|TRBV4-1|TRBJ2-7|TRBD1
CASSPDRGLYEQYF
TGCGCCAGCAGCCCAGACAGGGGGCTCTACGAGCAGTACTTC
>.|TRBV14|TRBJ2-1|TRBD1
CASSLGGTGHNEQFF
TGTGCCAGCAGCCTGGGGGGGACAGGGCACAATGAGCAGTTCTTC
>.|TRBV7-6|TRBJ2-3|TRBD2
CASSPLAGSYTDTQYF
TGTGCCAGCAGCCCATTAGCGGGGAGTTACACAGATACGCAGTATTTT
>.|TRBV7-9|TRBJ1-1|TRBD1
CASSQEGAYTEAFF
TGTGCCAGCAGCCAAGAGGGGGCCTACACTGAAGCTTTCTTT
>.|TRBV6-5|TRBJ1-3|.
CASSRRGGSGNTIYF
TGTGCCAGCAGTCGACGCGGAGGCTCTGGAAACACCATATATTTT
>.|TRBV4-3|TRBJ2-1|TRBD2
CASSQDLAGFYNEQFF
TGCGCCAGCAGCCAGGATCTAGCGGGGTTCTACAATGAGCAGTTCTTC
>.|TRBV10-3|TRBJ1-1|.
CATSLGETEAFF
TGTGCCACTTCCCTCGGTGAGACTGAAGCTTTCTTT
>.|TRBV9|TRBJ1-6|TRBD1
CASSVADRAFYNSPLHF
TGTGCCAGCAGCGTAGCCGACAGGGCGTTTTATAATTCACCCCTCCACTTT
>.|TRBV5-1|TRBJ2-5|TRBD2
CASSLAGTSGGQETQYF
TGCGCCAGCAGCTTGGCCGGGACTAGCGGGGGACAAGAGACCCAGTACTTC
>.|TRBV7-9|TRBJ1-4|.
CASSPTGRANEKLFF
TGTGCCAGCAGCCCCACAGGGAGGGCTAATGAAAAACTGTTTTTT
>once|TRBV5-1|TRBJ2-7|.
CASSLGEAYEQYF
TGCGCCAGCAGCCTCGGAGAGGCCTACGAGCAGTACTTC
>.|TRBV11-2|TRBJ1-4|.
CASSLFRGPVEKLFF
TGTGCCAGCAGCTTATTTAGGGGCCCGGTTGAAAAACTGTTTTTT